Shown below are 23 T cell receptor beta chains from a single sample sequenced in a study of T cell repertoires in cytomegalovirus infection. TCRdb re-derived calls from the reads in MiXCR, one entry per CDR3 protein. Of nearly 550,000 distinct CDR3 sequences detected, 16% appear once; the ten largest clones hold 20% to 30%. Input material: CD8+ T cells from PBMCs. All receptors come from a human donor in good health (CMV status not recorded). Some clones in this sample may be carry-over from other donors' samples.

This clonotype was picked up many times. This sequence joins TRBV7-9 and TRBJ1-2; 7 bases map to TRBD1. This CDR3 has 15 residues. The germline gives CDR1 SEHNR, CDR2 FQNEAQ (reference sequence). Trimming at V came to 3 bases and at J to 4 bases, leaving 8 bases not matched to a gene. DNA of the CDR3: TGTGCCAGCAGCTTTGAAGGGGGCCCGAGCTATGGCTACACCTTC. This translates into CASSFEGGPSYGYTF.

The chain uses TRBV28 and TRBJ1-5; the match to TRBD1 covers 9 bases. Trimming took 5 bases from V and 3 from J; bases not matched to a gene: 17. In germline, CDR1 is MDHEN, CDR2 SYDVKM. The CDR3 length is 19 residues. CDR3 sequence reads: CASSTYGDREEGYNQPQHF. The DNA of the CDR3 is TGTGCCAGCAGTACCTACGGGGACAGGGAGGAGGGCTACAATCAGCCCCAGCATTTT.

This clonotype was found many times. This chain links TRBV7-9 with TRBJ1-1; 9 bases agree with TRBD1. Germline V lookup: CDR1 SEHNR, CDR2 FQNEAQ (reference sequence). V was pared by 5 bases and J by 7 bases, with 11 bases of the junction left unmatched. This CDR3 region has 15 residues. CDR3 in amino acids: CASSTRTGGMDEAFF. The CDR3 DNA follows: TGTGCCAGCAGCACCCGAACAGGGGGCATGGATGAAGCTTTCTTT.

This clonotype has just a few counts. CDR3 amino acids: CSARDQGRSYEQYF. CDR3 DNA sequence: TGCAGTGCTAGAGATCAGGGTAGGTCGTACGAGCAGTACTTC. V gene TRBV20-1 combines with J gene TRBJ2-7; D is perhaps TRBD1 (5 bases). The CDR3 has 14 residues. Trimming shortened V by 0 bases and J by 4 bases, and 13 bases separated the two germline ends. The germline V gene encodes CDR1 DFQATT and CDR2 SNEGSKA (reference sequence).

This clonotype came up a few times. CDR3 sequence: CASAPDSPVYEQYF. The CDR3 bases are TGTGCCAGCGCCCCCGACAGTCCGGTCTACGAGCAGTACTTC. The chain combines TRBV27 with TRBJ2-7; perhaps TRBD1 as D (5 bases). Per germline, CDR1 MNHEY and CDR2 SMNVEV (reference sequence). CDR3 length equals 14 residues. Trimming shortened V by 8 bases and J by 3 bases, and 17 bases separated the two germline ends.

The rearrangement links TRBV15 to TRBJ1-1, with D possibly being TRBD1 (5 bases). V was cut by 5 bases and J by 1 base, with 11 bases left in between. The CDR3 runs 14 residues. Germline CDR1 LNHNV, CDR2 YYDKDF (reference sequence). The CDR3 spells CATSAEGPNTEAFF. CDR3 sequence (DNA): TGTGCCACCAGCGCCGAGGGGCCGAACACTGAAGCTTTCTTT.

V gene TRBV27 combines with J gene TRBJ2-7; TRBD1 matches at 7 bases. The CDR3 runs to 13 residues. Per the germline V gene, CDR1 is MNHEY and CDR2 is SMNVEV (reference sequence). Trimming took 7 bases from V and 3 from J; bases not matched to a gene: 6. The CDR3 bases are TGTGCCAGCACCAGGGGACAGAACTACGAGCAGTACTTC. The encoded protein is CASTRGQNYEQYF.

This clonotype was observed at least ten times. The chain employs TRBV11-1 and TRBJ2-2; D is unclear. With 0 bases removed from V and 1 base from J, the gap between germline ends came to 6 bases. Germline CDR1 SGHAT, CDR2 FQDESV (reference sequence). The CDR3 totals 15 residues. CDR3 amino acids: CASSLARMNTGELFF. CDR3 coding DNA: TGTGCCAGCAGCTTAGCCCGGATGAACACCGGGGAGCTGTTTTTT.

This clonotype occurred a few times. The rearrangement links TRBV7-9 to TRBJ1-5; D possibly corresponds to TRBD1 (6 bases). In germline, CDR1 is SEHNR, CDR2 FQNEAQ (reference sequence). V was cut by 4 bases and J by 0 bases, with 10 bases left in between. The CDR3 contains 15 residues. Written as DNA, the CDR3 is TGTGCCAGCAGCTCCGGGACATTTAGCAATCAGCCCCAGCATTTT. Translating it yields CASSSGTFSNQPQHF.

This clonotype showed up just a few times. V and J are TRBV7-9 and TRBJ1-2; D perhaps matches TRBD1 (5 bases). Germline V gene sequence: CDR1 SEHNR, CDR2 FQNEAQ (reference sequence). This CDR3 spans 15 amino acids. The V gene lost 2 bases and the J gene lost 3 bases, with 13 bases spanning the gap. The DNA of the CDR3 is TGTGCCAGCAGCTTACAGGGTTTGACGTACTATGGCTACACCTTC. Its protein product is CASSLQGLTYYGYTF.

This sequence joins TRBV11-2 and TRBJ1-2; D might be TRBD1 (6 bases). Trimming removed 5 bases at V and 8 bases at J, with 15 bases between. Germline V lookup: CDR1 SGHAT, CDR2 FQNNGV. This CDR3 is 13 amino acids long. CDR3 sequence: CASSVGQLEGYTF. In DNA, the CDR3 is TGTGCCAGCAGCGTCGGACAGTTGGAAGGCTACACCTTC.

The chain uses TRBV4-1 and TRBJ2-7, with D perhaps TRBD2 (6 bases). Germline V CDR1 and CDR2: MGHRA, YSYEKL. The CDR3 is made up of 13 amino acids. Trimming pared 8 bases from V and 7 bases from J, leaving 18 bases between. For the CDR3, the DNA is TGCGCCAGCGGCTCGGGACGGGGGACGGAGCAGTACTTC. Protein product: CASGSGRGTEQYF.

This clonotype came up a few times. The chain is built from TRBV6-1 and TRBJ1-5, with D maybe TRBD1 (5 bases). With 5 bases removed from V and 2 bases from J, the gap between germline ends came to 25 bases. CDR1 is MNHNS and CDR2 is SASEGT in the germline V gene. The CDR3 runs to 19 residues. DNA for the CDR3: TGTGCCAGCAGTTTACCGTCGGTGGGCAGGGAGAATGGCAATCAGCCCCAGCATTTT. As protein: CASSLPSVGRENGNQPQHF.

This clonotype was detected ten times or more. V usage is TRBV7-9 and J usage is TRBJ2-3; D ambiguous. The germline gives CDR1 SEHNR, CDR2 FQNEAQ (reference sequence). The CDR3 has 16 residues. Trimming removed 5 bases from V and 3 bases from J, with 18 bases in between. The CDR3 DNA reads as TGTGCCAGCAGCGCGTACGGGCTCCCTGGGACAGATACGCAGTATTTT. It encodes CASSAYGLPGTDTQYF.

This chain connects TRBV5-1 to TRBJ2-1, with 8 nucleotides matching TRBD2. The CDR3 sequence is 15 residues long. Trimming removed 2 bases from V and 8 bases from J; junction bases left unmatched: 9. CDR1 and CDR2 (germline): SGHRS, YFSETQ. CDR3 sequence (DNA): TGCGCCAGCAGCTTTCCTGAAGGACTAGCCGATGAGCAGTTCTTC. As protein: CASSFPEGLADEQFF.

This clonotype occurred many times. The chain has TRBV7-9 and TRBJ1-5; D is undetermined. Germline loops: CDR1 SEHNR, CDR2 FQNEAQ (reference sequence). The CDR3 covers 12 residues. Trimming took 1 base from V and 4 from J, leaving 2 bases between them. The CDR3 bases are TGTGCCAGCAGCTTAGTAAATCAGCCCCAGCATTTT. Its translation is CASSLVNQPQHF.

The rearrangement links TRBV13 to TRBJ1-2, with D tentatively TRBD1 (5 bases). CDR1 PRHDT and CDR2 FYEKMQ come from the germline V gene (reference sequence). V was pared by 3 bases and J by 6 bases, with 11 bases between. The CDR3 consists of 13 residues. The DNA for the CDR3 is TGTGCCAGCAGCTTGTGGGGGGTTGATGGCTACACCTTC. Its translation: CASSLWGVDGYTF.

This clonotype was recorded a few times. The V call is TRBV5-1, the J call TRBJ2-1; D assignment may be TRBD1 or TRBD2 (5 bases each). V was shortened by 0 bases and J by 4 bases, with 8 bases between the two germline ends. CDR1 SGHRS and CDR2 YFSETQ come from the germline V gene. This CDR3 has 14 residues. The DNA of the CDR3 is TGCGCCAGCAGCTTGGACAGGACTTACAATGAGCAGTTCTTC. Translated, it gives CASSLDRTYNEQFF.

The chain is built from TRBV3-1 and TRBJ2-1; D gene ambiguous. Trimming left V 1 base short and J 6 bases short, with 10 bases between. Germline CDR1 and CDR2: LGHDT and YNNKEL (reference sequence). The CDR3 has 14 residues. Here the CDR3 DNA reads TGTGCCAGCAGCCAAGGAGCGATGGGCAATGAGCAGTTCTTC. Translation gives CASSQGAMGNEQFF.

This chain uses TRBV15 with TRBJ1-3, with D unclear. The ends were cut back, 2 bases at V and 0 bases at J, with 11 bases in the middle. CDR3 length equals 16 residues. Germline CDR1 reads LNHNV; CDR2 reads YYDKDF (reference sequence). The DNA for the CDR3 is TGTGCCACCAGCAGAACCCTCTCGAGCTCTGGAAACACCATATATTTT. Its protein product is CATSRTLSSSGNTIYF.

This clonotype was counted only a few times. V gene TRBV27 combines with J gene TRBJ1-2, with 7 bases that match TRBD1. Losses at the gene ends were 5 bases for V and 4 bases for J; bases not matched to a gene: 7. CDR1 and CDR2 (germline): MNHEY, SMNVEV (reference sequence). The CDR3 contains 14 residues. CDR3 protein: CASSKNSGGYGYTF. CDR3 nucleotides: TGTGCCAGCAGTAAGAATTCAGGGGGCTATGGCTACACCTTC.

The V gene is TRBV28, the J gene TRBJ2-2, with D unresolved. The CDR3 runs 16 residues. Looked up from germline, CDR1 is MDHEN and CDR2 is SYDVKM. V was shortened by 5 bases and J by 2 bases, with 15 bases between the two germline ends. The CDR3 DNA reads TGTGCCAGCAGTCCCCGAGGTGCGTTTAACACCGGGGAGCTGTTTTTT. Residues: CASSPRGAFNTGELFF.

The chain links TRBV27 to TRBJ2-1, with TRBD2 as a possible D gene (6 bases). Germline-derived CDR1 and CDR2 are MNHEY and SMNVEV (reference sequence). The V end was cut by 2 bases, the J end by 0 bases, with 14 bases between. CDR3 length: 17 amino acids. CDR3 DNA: TGTGCCAGCAGTTTAGGAAGGAGGAGGGACTCCTACAATGAGCAGTTCTTC. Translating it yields CASSLGRRRDSYNEQFF.